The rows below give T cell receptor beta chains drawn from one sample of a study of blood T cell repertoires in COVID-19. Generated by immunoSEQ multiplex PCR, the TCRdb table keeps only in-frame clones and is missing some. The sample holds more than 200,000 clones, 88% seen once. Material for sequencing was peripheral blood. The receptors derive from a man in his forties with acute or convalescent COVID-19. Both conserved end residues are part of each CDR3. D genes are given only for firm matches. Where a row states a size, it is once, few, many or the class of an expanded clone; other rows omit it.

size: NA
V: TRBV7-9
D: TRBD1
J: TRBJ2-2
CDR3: CASSPGQATGELFF
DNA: TGTGCCAGCAGCCCGGGACAGGCCACCGGGGAGCTGTTTTTT

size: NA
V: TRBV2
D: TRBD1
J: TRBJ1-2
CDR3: CAGRTGGNYGYTF
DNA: TGTGCCGGGCGGACAGGGGGCAACTATGGCTACACCTTC

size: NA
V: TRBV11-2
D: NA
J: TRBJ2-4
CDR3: CASSPTGETVQYF
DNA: TGTGCCAGCAGCCCTACCGGGGAAACCGTTCAGTACTTC

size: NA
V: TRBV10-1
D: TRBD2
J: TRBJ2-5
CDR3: CASLYPGLAGFRSSGTQYF
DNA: TGCGCCAGCCTCTACCCGGGACTAGCGGGATTTCGATCATCCGGGACCCAGTACTTC

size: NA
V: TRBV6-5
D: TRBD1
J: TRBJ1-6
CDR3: CASSRNRDSNSPLHF
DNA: TGTGCCAGCAGCCGAAACCGGGACAGTAATTCACCCCTCCACTTT

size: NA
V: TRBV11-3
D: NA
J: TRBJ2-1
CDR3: CASSLGGRNEQFF
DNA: TGTGCCAGCAGCCTCGGAGGGCGCAATGAGCAGTTCTTC

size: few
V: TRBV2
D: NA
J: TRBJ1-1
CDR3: CASRGHPNTEAFF
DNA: TGTGCCAGCAGGGGACATCCGAACACTGAAGCTTTCTTT

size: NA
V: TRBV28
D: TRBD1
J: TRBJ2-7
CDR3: CASSLVRTGNYEQYF
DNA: TGTGCCAGCAGTTTAGTCAGGACAGGGAACTACGAGCAGTACTTC

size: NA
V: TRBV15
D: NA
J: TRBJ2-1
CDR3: CATSRDRGWSYNEQFF
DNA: TGTGCCACCAGCAGAGATAGGGGTTGGTCCTACAATGAGCAGTTCTTC

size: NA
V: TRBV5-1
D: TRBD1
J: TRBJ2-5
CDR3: CASTGTGGQETQYF
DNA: TGCGCCAGCACCGGGACAGGGGGCCAAGAGACCCAGTACTTC

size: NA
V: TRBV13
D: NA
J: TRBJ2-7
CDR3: CASSFSRAAPYEQYF
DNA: TGTGCCAGCAGCTTCAGCAGGGCTGCGCCCTACGAGCAGTACTTC

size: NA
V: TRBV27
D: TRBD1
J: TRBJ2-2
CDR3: CASTGFGTGAGELFF
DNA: TGTGCCAGCACAGGATTCGGGACAGGGGCCGGGGAGCTGTTTTTT

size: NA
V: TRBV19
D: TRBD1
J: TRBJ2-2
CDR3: CASIFGTGDPKWSTGELFF
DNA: TGTGCCAGTATCTTCGGGACAGGGGACCCCAAATGGAGCACCGGGGAGCTGTTTTTT

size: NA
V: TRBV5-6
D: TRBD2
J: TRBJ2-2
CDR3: CASSLVGLAKTGELFF
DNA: TGTGCCAGCAGCTTGGTAGGACTAGCGAAAACCGGGGAGCTGTTTTTT

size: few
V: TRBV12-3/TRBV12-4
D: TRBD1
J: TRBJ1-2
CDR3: CASSQGDYGYTF
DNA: TGTGCCAGCAGTCAGGGGGACTATGGCTACACCTTC

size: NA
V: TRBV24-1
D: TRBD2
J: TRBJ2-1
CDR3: CATSGLAAYNEQFF
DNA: TGTGCCACCAGTGGGCTAGCGGCCTACAATGAGCAGTTCTTC

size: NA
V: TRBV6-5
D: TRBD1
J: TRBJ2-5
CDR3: CASSLSGTGQETQYF
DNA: TGTGCCAGCAGTCTCTCCGGGACAGGCCAAGAGACCCAGTACTTC

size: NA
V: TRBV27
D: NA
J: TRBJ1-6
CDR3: CASSFGRAGTTISPLHF
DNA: TGTGCCAGCAGTTTCGGGCGTGCGGGGACGACTATCTCACCCCTCCACTTT

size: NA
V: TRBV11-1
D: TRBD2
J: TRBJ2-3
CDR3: CASSISGSYTDTQYF
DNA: TGTGCCAGCAGCATTAGCGGGTCCTACACAGATACGCAGTATTTT

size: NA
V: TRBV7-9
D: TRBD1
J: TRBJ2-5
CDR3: CASSPQGWEETQYF
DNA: TGTGCCAGCAGCCCACAGGGGTGGGAAGAGACCCAGTACTTC

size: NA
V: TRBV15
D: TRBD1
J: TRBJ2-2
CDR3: CATSSEGAGVTGELFF
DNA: TGTGCCACCAGCTCCGAGGGGGCAGGGGTCACCGGGGAGCTGTTTTTT

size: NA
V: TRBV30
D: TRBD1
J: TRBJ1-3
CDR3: CAWNQDRGGNTIYF
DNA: TGTGCCTGGAATCAAGACAGGGGTGGAAACACCATATATTTT

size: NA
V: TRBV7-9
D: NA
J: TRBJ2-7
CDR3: CASSFPGAPYEQYF
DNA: TGTGCCAGCAGCTTCCCAGGGGCACCCTACGAGCAGTACTTC

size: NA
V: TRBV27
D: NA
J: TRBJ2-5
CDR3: CASSPLFPGYQETQYF
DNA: TGTGCCAGCAGTCCTCTGTTCCCAGGGTACCAAGAGACCCAGTACTTC

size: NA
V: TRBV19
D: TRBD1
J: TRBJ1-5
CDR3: CASGQEIRQPQHF
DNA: TGTGCCAGTGGACAGGAAATTCGTCAGCCCCAGCATTTT

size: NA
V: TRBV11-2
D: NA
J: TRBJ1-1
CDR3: CASSLDRGTEAFF
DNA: TGTGCCAGCAGCTTAGATCGGGGTACTGAAGCTTTCTTT

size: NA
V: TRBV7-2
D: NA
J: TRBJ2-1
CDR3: CASSFAAGRYNEQFF
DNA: TGTGCCAGCAGCTTTGCGGCGGGACGATACAATGAGCAGTTCTTC

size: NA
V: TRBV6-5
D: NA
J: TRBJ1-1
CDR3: CASSPDWRLNTEAFF
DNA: TGTGCCAGCAGTCCCGACTGGCGGCTGAACACTGAAGCTTTCTTT

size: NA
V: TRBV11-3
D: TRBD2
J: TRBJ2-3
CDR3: CASSSGLAGGPGTDTQYF
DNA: TGTGCCAGCAGCTCTGGACTAGCGGGAGGGCCGGGCACAGATACGCAGTATTTT

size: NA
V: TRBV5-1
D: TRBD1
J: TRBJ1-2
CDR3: CASSLTGQGMGYGYTF
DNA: TGCGCCAGCAGCTTGACTGGACAGGGAATGGGCTATGGCTACACCTTC

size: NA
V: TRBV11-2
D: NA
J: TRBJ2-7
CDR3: CASSFPQALLGSYEQYF
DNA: TGTGCCAGCAGCTTCCCCCAGGCGCTTCTGGGCTCCTACGAGCAGTACTTC

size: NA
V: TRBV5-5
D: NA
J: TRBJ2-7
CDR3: CASSSPGQTYEQYF
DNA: TGTGCCAGCAGCTCCCCCGGACAGACCTACGAGCAGTACTTC

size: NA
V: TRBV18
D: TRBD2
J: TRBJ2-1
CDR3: CASSRSREGRGEQFF
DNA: TGTGCCAGCTCAAGATCGCGGGAGGGCCGGGGTGAGCAGTTCTTC

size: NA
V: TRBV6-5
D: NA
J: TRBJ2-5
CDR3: CASSRGFQETQYF
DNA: TGTGCCAGCAGCCGGGGTTTCCAAGAGACCCAGTACTTC

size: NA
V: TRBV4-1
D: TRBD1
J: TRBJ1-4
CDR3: CASSATGGANEKLFF
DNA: TGCGCCAGCAGCGCCACAGGGGGGGCTAATGAAAAACTGTTTTTT

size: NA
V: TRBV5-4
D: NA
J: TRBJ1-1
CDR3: CASSLDRVYVF
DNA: TGTGCCAGCAGCTTGGACAGGGTCTATGTGTTT

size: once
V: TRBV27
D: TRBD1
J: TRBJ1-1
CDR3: CASSIRQGPAEAFF
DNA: TGTGCCAGCAGTATCAGACAGGGGCCCGCTGAAGCTTTCTTT

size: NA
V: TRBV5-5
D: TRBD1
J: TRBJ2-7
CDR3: CASSWTGTAYEQYF
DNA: TGTGCCAGCAGCTGGACAGGGACCGCCTACGAGCAGTACTTC

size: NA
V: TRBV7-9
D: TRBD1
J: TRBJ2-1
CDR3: CASSLIPGQGDNEQFF
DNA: TGTGCCAGCAGCCTCATCCCGGGACAGGGGGACAATGAGCAGTTCTTC

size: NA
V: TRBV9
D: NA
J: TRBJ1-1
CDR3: CASSVAPGDRGFDTEAFF
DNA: TGTGCCAGCAGCGTAGCACCAGGGGACCGGGGTTTCGACACTGAAGCTTTCTTT

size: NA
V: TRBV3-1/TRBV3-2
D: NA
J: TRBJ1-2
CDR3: CASSQTGYGYTF
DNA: TGTGCCAGCAGCCAAACAGGGTATGGCTACACCTTC

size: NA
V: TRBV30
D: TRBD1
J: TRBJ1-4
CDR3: CAWEEGANEKLFF
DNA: TGTGCCTGGGAGGAGGGGGCGAATGAAAAACTGTTTTTT

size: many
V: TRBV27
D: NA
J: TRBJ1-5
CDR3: CASSSGSRNQPQHF
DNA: TGTGCCAGCAGTTCGGGGAGCCGGAATCAGCCCCAGCATTTT

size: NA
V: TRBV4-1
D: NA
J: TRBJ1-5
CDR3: CASSQEGRGRGQPQHF
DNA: TGCGCCAGCAGCCAAGAGGGCAGGGGAAGAGGTCAGCCCCAGCATTTT

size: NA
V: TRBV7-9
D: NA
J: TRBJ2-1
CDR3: CASSSDRTVYNEQFF
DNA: TGTGCCAGCAGCTCGGACCGGACAGTTTACAATGAGCAGTTCTTC

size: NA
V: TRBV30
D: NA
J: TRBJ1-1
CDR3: CAWSPRDTLNTEAFF
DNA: TGTGCCTGGAGCCCCCGGGACACCCTGAACACTGAAGCTTTCTTT

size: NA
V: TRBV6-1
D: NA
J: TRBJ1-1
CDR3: CASSEYWREAFF
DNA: TGTGCCAGCAGTGAGTACTGGAGGGAAGCTTTCTTT

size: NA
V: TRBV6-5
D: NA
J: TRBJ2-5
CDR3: CASSQGIYQETQYF
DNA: TGTGCCAGCTCCCAGGGAATCTACCAAGAGACCCAGTACTTC

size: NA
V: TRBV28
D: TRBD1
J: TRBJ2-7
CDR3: CASSFWTGRTYEQYF
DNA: TGTGCCAGCAGTTTCTGGACAGGGCGGACCTACGAGCAGTACTTC

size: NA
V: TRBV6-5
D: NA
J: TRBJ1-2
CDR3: CASSYSPGDYGYTF
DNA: TGTGCCAGCAGTTATTCCCCGGGGGACTATGGCTACACCTTC

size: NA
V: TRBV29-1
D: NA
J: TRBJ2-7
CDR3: CSVEGDDSYEQYF
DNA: TGCAGCGTTGAAGGCGATGACTCCTACGAGCAGTACTTC

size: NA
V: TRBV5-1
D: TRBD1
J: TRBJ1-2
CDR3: CASSYTGTADNYGYTF
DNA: TGCGCCAGCAGCTATACCGGGACAGCGGATAACTATGGCTACACCTTC

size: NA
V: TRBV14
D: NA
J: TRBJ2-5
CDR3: CASSQGAGLLLGETQYF
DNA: TGTGCCAGCAGCCAAGGCGCGGGACTCCTTTTGGGGGAGACCCAGTACTTC